A single sample is the source of the 8 T cell receptor beta chains below, sequenced in a study of cytomegalovirus exposure and HLA in healthy donors (dated by TCRdb to the late 2010s). Libraries came from the immunoSEQ multiplex PCR assay. The multiplex PCR relied on a mix of 60 forward primers for TCR Vbeta segments and 13 reverse primers for TCR Jbeta segments. TCRdb limited this immuneACCESS table to in-frame rearrangements with V and J called. A share of clones is missing; checked studies link under half to unresolved V genes, and the rest is unexplained. The sample table includes approximately 120,000 clones. Less than 3.5% of the sample lies in the top ten. Sequencing was performed on PBMCs. The receptors shown here come from a man aged 30 to 39 in good health and CMV-seronegative.

The CDR3 region has the DNA TGTGCCAGCTGGACAGGGGCTGTAACAGATACGCAGTATTTT. It yields the protein CASWTGAVTDTQYF. The chain couples TRBV7-6 to TRBJ2-3; 9 positions match TRBD1. The junction had 6 bases not matched to a gene; V was cut back by 8 bases and J by 3 bases. Germline V gene sequence: CDR1 SGHVS, CDR2 FNYEAQ. The CDR3 covers 14 residues.

The V gene is TRBV30, the J gene TRBJ1-6, with 11 nucleotides matching TRBD1. Germline V gene lookup returns CDR1 GTSNPN and CDR2 SVGIG (reference sequence). With V trimmed by 7 bases and J by 8 bases, 16 bases remained unmatched. The CDR3 is 17 amino acids. CDR3: CALAPGTGGQGHSPLHF. The CDR3 DNA sequence: TGTGCCTTGGCCCCCGGGACAGGGGGTCAGGGGCATTCACCCCTCCACTTT.

The CDR3 DNA follows: TGTGCCAGCAGGGCCAGTCCCCATCAGCCCCAGCATTTT. Encoded protein: CASRASPHQPQHF. This chain connects TRBV6-5 to TRBJ1-5; D gene unclear. Trimming removed 6 bases at V and 5 bases at J, with 11 bases between. Germline V lookup: CDR1 MNHEY, CDR2 SVGAGI. This CDR3 comprises 13 residues.

The rearrangement uses TRBV19 and TRBJ2-1; D is possibly TRBD2 (6 bases). CDR1 is LNHDA and CDR2 is SQIVND in the germline V gene (reference sequence). CDR3 length: 14 amino acids. Deletions cut 3 bases from V and 6 bases from J, with 12 bases between. The CDR3 sequence: CASSIAGRINEQFF. CDR3 in DNA: TGTGCCAGTAGTATCGCGGGGAGGATCAATGAGCAGTTCTTC.

This chain links TRBV27 with TRBJ2-3; D remains unclear. The CDR3 sequence is 12 residues long. Trimming removed 7 bases from V and 6 bases from J, with 11 bases in between. Germline V CDR1 and CDR2: MNHEY, SMNVEV (reference sequence). The CDR3 DNA follows: TGTGCCAGCACCTCTAGAGGCGATACGCAGTATTTT. Encoded protein: CASTSRGDTQYF.

This chain links TRBV4-3 with TRBJ2-7; D is perhaps TRBD1 (5 bases). Trimming took 0 bases from V and 3 from J, leaving 12 bases between them. The germline V gene has CDR1 LGHNA and CDR2 YSLEER. This CDR3 spans 15 amino acids. The CDR3, as DNA: TGCGCCAGCAGCCAAGATAACACAGGCTTCTACGAGCAGTACTTC. Its protein product is CASSQDNTGFYEQYF.

This chain links TRBV7-2 with TRBJ2-3; D is unclear. The V and J ends lost 6 bases and 3 bases respectively, with 4 bases between them. CDR1 is SGHTA, CDR2 FQGNSA, per germline. The CDR3 is 11 residues long. CDR3 DNA sequence: TGTGCCAGCAGTCAAACAGATACGCAGTATTTT. Translated, it gives CASSQTDTQYF.

The chain employs TRBV5-1 and TRBJ1-6; TRBD1 agrees at 10 bases. The V gene's germline CDR1 is SGHRS and CDR2 YFSETQ. The CDR3 length is 16 residues. V was pared by 1 base and J by 5 bases, with 3 bases of the junction left unmatched. The CDR3 here is CASSLKTGGHNSPLHF. The CDR3 nucleotides read TGCGCCAGCAGCTTGAAGACAGGGGGCCATAATTCACCCCTCCACTTT.